This T cell receptor beta chain originates from a study of blood T cell repertoires in COVID-19. Study as a whole: Sites in the United States, Italy and Spain provided acute and convalescent COVID-19 samples. Nucleic acid was either cDNA or gDNA, and it came from T cells, B-cell-depleted T cells, or PBMCs.

The CDR3 totals 13 residues. Authors' data handling: Amplified reference gene primers provided the basis for estimating nucleated cell counts. The assay was immunoSEQ multiplex PCR, and TCRdb's table has in-frame clones only and misses some. For V, J and clone size, that table is used; D and trimming come from the DNA. Among 150,000 or so clones listed, about 80% were seen once. This receptor was identified in a woman aged 55-75 years with acute or convalescent COVID-19. V usage is TRBV21-1 and J usage is TRBJ2-7; TRBD2 is the table's D call and was not checked against the DNA. TRBV21-1 is a pseudogene. Specimen: peripheral blood. CDR3 residues: CAATGPGVHEQYF. As DNA, the CDR3 is TGTGCCGCTACGGGCCCGGGGGTCCACGAGCAGTACTTC.